This is a list of T cell receptor beta chains from one sample in a study of read filtering for tumor transcriptome and immune sequencing. TCRdb re-called the reads through MiXCR, storing one row per CDR3 protein. The sample has about 38,000 distinct CDR3 sequences; 14% are singletons. The sample taken for sequencing was a population of CD138-negative cells sorted from bone marrow. All receptors come from a donor aged 40 or older with multiple myeloma. Both conserved end residues are part of each CDR3. Each record gives: V gene, J gene, D gene, clone size, CDR3 protein, CDR3 DNA. A D gene is named only where the DNA matches it firmly. Clone size is not always given. Where it is, it says once, few, many or a class for expanded clones.

V gene: TRBV3-1
J gene: TRBJ2-2
D gene: .
clone size: many
CDR3 protein: CASSQDLGGTGELFF
CDR3 DNA: TGTGCCAGCAGCCAAGACCTTGGGGGGACCGGGGAGCTGTTTTTT

V gene: TRBV27
J gene: TRBJ2-2
D gene: TRBD1
clone size: .
CDR3 protein: CASSRQYRGYDSEELFF
CDR3 DNA: TGTGCCAGCAGTAGGCAATACAGGGGTTATGACTCCGAGGAGCTGTTTTTT

V gene: TRBV19
J gene: TRBJ1-6
D gene: .
clone size: many
CDR3 protein: CASSIVRDTESPLHF
CDR3 DNA: TGTGCCAGTAGTATAGTCCGGGACACTGAATCACCCCTCCACTTT

V gene: TRBV4-2
J gene: TRBJ2-1
D gene: .
clone size: few
CDR3 protein: CASSQEVTSPTYNEQFF
CDR3 DNA: TGTGCCAGCAGCCAAGAAGTGACCAGCCCCACCTACAATGAGCAGTTCTTC

V gene: TRBV7-3
J gene: TRBJ2-3
D gene: .
clone size: .
CDR3 protein: CASSLSPDASTDTQYF
CDR3 DNA: TGTGCCAGCAGCTTAAGTCCCGATGCTAGCACAGATACGCAGTATTTT

V gene: TRBV10-3
J gene: TRBJ2-3
D gene: TRBD2
clone size: many
CDR3 protein: CAISDKRGGREDTQYF
CDR3 DNA: TGTGCCATCAGTGACAAGCGGGGGGGCAGGGAAGATACGCAGTATTTT

V gene: TRBV5-1
J gene: TRBJ1-5
D gene: .
clone size: medium-sized
CDR3 protein: CASSLEGQSHQPQHF
CDR3 DNA: TGCGCCAGCAGCTTGGAGGGGCAGTCTCATCAGCCCCAGCATTTT

V gene: TRBV11-2
J gene: TRBJ2-3
D gene: TRBD2
clone size: many
CDR3 protein: CASSLVAGTDTDTQYF
CDR3 DNA: TGTGCCAGCAGCTTAGTAGCGGGGACTGACACAGATACGCAGTATTTT

V gene: TRBV6-1
J gene: TRBJ2-1
D gene: TRBD1
clone size: many
CDR3 protein: CASSETGDYNEQFF
CDR3 DNA: TGTGCCAGCAGTGAAACAGGGGACTACAATGAGCAGTTCTTC

V gene: TRBV5-1
J gene: TRBJ2-1
D gene: .
clone size: many
CDR3 protein: CASSKLSSYNEQFF
CDR3 DNA: TGCGCCAGCAGCAAACTAAGCTCCTACAATGAGCAGTTCTTC

V gene: TRBV6-1
J gene: TRBJ1-5
D gene: .
clone size: many
CDR3 protein: CASSGGVGTHQHF
CDR3 DNA: TGTGCCAGCAGCGGAGGGGTGGGGACCCACCAGCATTTT

V gene: TRBV4-1
J gene: TRBJ2-7
D gene: .
clone size: many
CDR3 protein: CASSRDLGGASYEQYF
CDR3 DNA: TGCGCCAGCAGCCGCGACCTGGGGGGGGCCTCCTACGAGCAGTACTTC

V gene: TRBV6-6
J gene: TRBJ2-7
D gene: TRBD1
clone size: many
CDR3 protein: CASSYGGQGHYEQYF
CDR3 DNA: TGTGCCAGCAGTTACGGGGGACAGGGCCACTACGAGCAGTACTTC